This T cell receptor beta chain was captured by sequencing in a study of blood T cell repertoires in COVID-19. All exposed participants met a person with COVID-19 within 2 weeks before entering the study. Using immunoSEQ multiplex PCR, the repertoire was profiled, and TCRdb retains in-frame clones only, with some absent. The table records hundreds of thousands of clones, less than 85% of them present only once. This CDR3 spans 14 amino acids. Trimming took off 4 bases at V and 0 bases at J, with 9 bases between the two ends. In germline, CDR1 is WSHSY, CDR2 SAAADI. The specimen sequenced was PBMCs or T cells enriched from blood (not recorded which). The TCR was taken from a woman aged 25 to 39 who had been exposed to COVID-19. The rearrangement joins TRBV10-2 to TRBJ1-1; TRBD1 is a possible D gene (5 bases). CDR3 nucleotides: TGCGCCAGCAGTGTGACAGAAGTGAACACTGAAGCTTTCTTT. Translation: CASSVTEVNTEAFF.